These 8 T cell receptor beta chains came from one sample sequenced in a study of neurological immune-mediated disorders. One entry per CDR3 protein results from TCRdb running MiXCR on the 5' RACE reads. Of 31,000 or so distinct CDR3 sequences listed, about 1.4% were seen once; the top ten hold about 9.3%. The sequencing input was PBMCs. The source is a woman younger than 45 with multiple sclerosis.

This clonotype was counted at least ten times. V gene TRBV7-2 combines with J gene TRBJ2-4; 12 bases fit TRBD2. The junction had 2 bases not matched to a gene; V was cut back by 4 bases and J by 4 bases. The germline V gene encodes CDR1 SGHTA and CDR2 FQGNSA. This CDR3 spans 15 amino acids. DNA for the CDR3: TGTGCCAGCAGCTCCGGACTAGCGGGGAAAAACATTCAGTACTTC. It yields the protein CASSSGLAGKNIQYF.

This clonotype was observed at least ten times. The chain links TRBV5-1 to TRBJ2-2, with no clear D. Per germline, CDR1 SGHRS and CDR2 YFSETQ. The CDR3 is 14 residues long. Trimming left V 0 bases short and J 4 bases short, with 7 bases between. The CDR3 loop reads CASSLVMVTGELFF. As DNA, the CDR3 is TGCGCCAGCAGCTTGGTTATGGTCACCGGGGAGCTGTTTTTT.

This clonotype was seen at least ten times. CDR3 sequence reads: CAEGRRGSEQYF. Here the CDR3 DNA reads TGTGCAGAAGGCAGGCGGGGGAGCGAGCAGTACTTC. This chain links TRBV7-2 with TRBJ2-7, with TRBD2 matching 7 bases. This CDR3 has 12 amino acids. Germline CDR1 reads SGHTA; CDR2 reads FQGNSA.

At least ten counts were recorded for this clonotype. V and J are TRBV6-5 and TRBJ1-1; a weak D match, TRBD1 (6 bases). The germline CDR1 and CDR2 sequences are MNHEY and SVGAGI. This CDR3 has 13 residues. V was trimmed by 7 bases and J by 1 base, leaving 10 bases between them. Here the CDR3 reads CASKTGRNTEAFF. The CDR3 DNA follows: TGTGCCAGCAAAACAGGGAGGAACACTGAAGCTTTCTTT.

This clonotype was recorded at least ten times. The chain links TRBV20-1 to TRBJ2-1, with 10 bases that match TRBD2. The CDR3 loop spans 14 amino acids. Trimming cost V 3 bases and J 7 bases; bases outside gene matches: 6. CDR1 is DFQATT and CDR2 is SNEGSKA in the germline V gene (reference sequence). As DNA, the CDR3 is TGCAGTGCTAGGCCCGGGACTAGCGTAAATGAGCAGTTCTTC. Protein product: CSARPGTSVNEQFF.

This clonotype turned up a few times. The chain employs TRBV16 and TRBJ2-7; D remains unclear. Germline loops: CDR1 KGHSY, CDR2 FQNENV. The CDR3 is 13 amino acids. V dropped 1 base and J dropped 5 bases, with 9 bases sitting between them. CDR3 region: CASSQLPAHEQYF. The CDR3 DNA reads TGTGCCAGCAGCCAATTACCGGCCCACGAGCAGTACTTC.

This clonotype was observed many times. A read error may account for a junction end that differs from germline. In DNA, the CDR3 is TGCGCCAGCAGCTTGGGGGGGGTGTCTTTTATCTTC. Protein sequence: CASSLGGVSFIF. J is TRBJ2-1 and V is TRBV5-1; D possibly corresponds to TRBD2 (6 bases). The CDR3 consists of 12 residues. Germline V gives CDR1 SGHRS, CDR2 YFSETQ.

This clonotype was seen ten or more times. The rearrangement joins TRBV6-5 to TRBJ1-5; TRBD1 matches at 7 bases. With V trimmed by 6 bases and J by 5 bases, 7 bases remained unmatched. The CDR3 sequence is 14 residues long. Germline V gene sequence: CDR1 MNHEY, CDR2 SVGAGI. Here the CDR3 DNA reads TGTGCCAGCAGACCTACAGGGGAGTATCAGCCCCAGCATTTT. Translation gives CASRPTGEYQPQHF.